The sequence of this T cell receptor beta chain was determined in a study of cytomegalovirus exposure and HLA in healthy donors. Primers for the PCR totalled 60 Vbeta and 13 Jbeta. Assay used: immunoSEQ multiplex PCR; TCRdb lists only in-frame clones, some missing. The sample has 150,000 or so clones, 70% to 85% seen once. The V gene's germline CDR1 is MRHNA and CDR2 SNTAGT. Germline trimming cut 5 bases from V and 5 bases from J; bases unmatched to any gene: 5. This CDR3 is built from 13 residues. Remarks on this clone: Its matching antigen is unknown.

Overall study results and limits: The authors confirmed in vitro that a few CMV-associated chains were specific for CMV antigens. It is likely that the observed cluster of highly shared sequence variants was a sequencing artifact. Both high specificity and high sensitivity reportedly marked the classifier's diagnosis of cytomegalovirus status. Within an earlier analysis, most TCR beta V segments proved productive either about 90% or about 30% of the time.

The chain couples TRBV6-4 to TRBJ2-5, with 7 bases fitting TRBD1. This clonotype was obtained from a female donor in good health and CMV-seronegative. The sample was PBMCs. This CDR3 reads CASSPGGGETQYF. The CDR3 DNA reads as TGTGCCAGCAGTCCAGGGGGTGGGGAGACCCAGTACTTC.